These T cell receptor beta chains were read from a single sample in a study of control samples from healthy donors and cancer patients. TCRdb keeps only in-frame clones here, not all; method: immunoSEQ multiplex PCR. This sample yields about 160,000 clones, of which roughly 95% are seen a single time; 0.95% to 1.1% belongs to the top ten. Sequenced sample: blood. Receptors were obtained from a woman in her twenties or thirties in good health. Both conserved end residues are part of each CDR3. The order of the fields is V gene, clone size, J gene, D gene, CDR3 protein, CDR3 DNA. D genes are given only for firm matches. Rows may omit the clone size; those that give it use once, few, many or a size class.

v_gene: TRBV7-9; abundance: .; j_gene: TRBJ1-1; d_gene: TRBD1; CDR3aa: CASSPRTGFEAFF; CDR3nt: TGTGCCAGCAGCCCGCGGACAGGGTTTGAAGCTTTCTTT
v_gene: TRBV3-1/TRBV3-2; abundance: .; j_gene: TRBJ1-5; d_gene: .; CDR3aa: CASSQSDQPQHF; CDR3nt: TGTGCCAGCAGCCAGTCCGATCAGCCCCAGCATTTT
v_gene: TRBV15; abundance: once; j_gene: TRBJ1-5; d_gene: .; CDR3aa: CATQRPISGNNQPQHF; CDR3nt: TGTGCCACCCAAAGACCAATTTCCGGGAACAATCAGCCCCAGCATTTT
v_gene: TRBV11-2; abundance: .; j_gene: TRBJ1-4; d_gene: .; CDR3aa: CASSVLFATNEKLFF; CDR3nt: TGTGCCAGCAGTGTCCTTTTTGCAACTAATGAAAAACTGTTTTTT
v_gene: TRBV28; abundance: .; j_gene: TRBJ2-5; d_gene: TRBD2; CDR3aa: CASSLAGAETQYF; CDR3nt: TGTGCCAGCAGTTTAGCGGGAGCAGAGACCCAGTACTTC
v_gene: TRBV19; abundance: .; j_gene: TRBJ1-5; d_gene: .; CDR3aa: CASKTGSNQPQHF; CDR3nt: TGTGCCAGCAAGACAGGTAGCAATCAGCCCCAGCATTTT
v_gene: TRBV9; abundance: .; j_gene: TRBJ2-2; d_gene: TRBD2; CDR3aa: CASSVVASGGMNTGELFF; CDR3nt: TGTGCCAGCAGCGTAGTAGCTAGCGGGGGGATGAACACCGGGGAGCTGTTTTTT
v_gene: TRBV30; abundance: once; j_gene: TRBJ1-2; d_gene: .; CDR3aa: CAWSLLYGYTF; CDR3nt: TGTGCCTGGAGTCTCCTCTATGGCTACACCTTC
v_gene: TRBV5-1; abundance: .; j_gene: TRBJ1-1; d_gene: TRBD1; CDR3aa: CASKTGVVNTEAFF; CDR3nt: TGCGCCAGCAAGACAGGGGTTGTAAACACTGAAGCTTTCTTT
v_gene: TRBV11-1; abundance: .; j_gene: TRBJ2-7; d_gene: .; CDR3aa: CASSGQLTYEQYF; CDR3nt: TGTGCCAGCAGCGGTCAGCTTACCTACGAGCAGTACTTC
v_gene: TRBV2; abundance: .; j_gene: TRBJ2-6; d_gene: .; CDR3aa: CASGVIRGANVLTF; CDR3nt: TGTGCCAGTGGGGTAATTCGAGGGGCCAACGTCCTGACTTTC
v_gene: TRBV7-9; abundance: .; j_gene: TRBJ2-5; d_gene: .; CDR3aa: CASSGEVQETQYF; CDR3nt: TGTGCCAGCAGCGGGGAGGTCCAAGAGACCCAGTACTTC
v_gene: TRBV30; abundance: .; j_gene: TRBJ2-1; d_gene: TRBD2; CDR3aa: CAWSGLAGSSYNEQFF; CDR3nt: TGTGCCTGGAGTGGACTAGCGGGCTCTTCCTACAATGAGCAGTTCTTC
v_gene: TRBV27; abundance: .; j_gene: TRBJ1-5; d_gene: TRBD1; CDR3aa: CASGLNSQGTNQPQHF; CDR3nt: TGTGCCAGCGGCCTAAACTCACAGGGGACTAATCAGCCCCAGCATTTT
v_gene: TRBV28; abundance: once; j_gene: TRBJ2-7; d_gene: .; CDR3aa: CASSTNEQYF; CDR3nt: TGTGCCAGCAGTACCAACGAGCAGTACTTC